This TCR beta chain was identified in a study of CXCR3-negative and CXCR3-positive naive CD8 T cells. Study-wide points: Similar TRBV-TRBJ usage was seen in naive cells (both CXCR3-negative and CXCR3-positive), but memory cells differed. Each naive subset displayed comparably high diversity, whereas memory CD8+ cells displayed much lower diversity. Fresh PBMCs went into most assays, and CXCR3 expression partly declined after cryopreservation.

CDR1 and CDR2 (germline): MGHDK, SYGVNS. The CDR3 loop spans 19 amino acids. Details on this clonotype: Its matching antigen is unknown.

cDNA libraries for TRB were generated by 5' RACE incorporating UMI labels. No DNA is given; TCRdb re-called the 5' RACE reads and lists each CDR3 protein once. This sample's table reports 45,000 or so distinct CDR3 sequences. The V and J genes are TRBV25-1 and TRBJ2-1; TCRdb's D call, TRBD2, is unchecked because there is no DNA. The sequence was obtained from a human donor in good health. Some clones in this sample may be carry-over from other donors' samples. Sequencing input: memory CD8+ T cells from blood. The CDR3 is CASSELGLAGLKSRNEQFF.